Described below is a single T cell receptor beta chain sequence and its context. The data were obtained in a study of cytomegalovirus exposure and HLA in healthy donors. The CDR3 is 12 amino acids. V dropped 5 bases and J dropped 11; count of bases not matched to a gene: 6. The germline CDR1 and CDR2 sequences are MNHNY and SVGAGI (reference sequence). Vbeta (60) and Jbeta (13) primers were used in the PCR. Clones were sequenced by immunoSEQ multiplex PCR, and TCRdb holds only the in-frame ones, with some missing. The sample contains under 200,000 clones, around three quarters of which appear only once.

Input material: PBMCs. This clonotype originated in a woman in her thirties or forties in good health and CMV-seronegative. This sequence joins TRBV6-6 and TRBJ1-5; 7 nucleotides match TRBD1. The CDR3 spells CASSQAQGAQHF. The CDR3 DNA is TGTGCCAGCAGTCAGGCCCAGGGGGCCCAGCATTTT.